The T cell receptor beta chain under discussion was sequenced for a study of blood T cell repertoires in COVID-19. Study-wide context: Whether acute or convalescent, the COVID-19 samples came from the United States, Italy and Spain. Sources were T cells, B-cell-depleted T cells, or PBMCs; the material itself was cDNA or gDNA.

CDR3 length: 16 residues. V lost 0 bases, J lost 2 bases, and 13 bases lay in between. Germline CDR1 is SGHRS and CDR2 is YFSETQ. Data came from immunoSEQ multiplex PCR; TCRdb stores just in-frame clones and leaves some out. The sample records roughly 99,000 clones, roughly 83% being singletons. Material for sequencing was peripheral blood. The TCR originated in a human donor in a cohort sampled during active COVID-19. V gene TRBV5-1 combines with J gene TRBJ2-3, with D maybe TRBD2 (5 bases). The CDR3 reads CASSLGSSAYTDTQYF. DNA of the CDR3: TGCGCCAGCAGCTTGGGTAGTAGCGCCTACACAGATACGCAGTATTTT.